Listed below are T cell receptor beta chains from one sample, sequenced in a study of regulatory T cells in long-lasting Graves disease. TCRdb redid the calling of the multiplex PCR reads with MiXCR, one entry per CDR3 protein. The sample carries roughly 470,000 distinct CDR3 sequences, about a fifth recorded once. The specimen was peripheral blood mononuclear cells (PBMCs), collected when the disease was refractory, from a patient treated with antithyroid drugs. The receptors originated from a female donor with Graves disease. CDR3s include the opening cysteine and the closing phenylalanine or tryptophan. A D gene is named only where the DNA matches it firmly. Size is omitted from some rows. Given values are once, few, many or a class for expanded clones.

clone_size: many; v_call: TRBV28; d_call: .; j_call: TRBJ2-7; cdr3_nt: TGTGCCAGCAGTCCCCCCCCACGGGCCCCAAAGTCTCTCTACGAGCAGTACTTC; cdr3_aa: CASSPPPRAPKSLYEQYF
clone_size: .; v_call: TRBV30; d_call: .; j_call: TRBJ2-7; cdr3_nt: TGTGCCTGGAGTGTACCGGGTAGCGGCCCCTACGAGCAGTACTTC; cdr3_aa: CAWSVPGSGPYEQYF
clone_size: few; v_call: TRBV5-4; d_call: TRBD2; j_call: TRBJ2-5; cdr3_nt: TGTGCCAGCAGCTCCCAGACTAGCGGGAGGATGGAGACCCAGTACTTC; cdr3_aa: CASSSQTSGRMETQYF
clone_size: .; v_call: TRBV6-2/TRBV6-3; d_call: .; j_call: TRBJ2-7; cdr3_nt: TGTGCCAGCGGGAGGACCTACGAGCAGTACTTC; cdr3_aa: CASGRTYEQYF
clone_size: many; v_call: TRBV6-1; d_call: TRBD2; j_call: TRBJ2-2; cdr3_nt: TGTGCCAGCAGTCCTCTTATAAGCGGGAGGCCCGGGGAGCTGTTTTTT; cdr3_aa: CASSPLISGRPGELFF
clone_size: many; v_call: TRBV5-1; d_call: TRBD1; j_call: TRBJ1-6; cdr3_nt: TGCGCCAGCAGCCGGGAGGGGGCGAATTCACCCCTCCACTTT; cdr3_aa: CASSREGANSPLHF
clone_size: many; v_call: TRBV6-1; d_call: .; j_call: TRBJ1-6; cdr3_nt: TGTGCCAGCAGTGACGTTTTTCGAGCAGTTAATTCACCCCTCCACTTT; cdr3_aa: CASSDVFRAVNSPLHF
clone_size: many; v_call: TRBV9; d_call: .; j_call: TRBJ2-2; cdr3_nt: TGTGCCAGCAACGTCGAAGGTTGGAACACCGGGGAGCTGTTTTTT; cdr3_aa: CASNVEGWNTGELFF
clone_size: .; v_call: TRBV6-1; d_call: .; j_call: TRBJ1-3; cdr3_nt: TGTGCCAGCAGCCAGGGACGGCGGCTTGGAAACACCATATATTTT; cdr3_aa: CASSQGRRLGNTIYF
clone_size: few; v_call: TRBV20-1; d_call: .; j_call: TRBJ2-1; cdr3_nt: TGCAGTGCTAGATGGGGGAGTTTCCACAATGAGCAGTTCTTC; cdr3_aa: CSARWGSFHNEQFF
clone_size: many; v_call: TRBV28; d_call: .; j_call: TRBJ2-7; cdr3_nt: TGTGCCAGCAGTTTTTGGGGAAATGCCTACGAGCAGTACTTC; cdr3_aa: CASSFWGNAYEQYF
clone_size: few; v_call: TRBV27; d_call: .; j_call: TRBJ2-7; cdr3_nt: TGTGCCAGCAGTCGTCGGGAAAACGAGCAGTACTTC; cdr3_aa: CASSRRENEQYF
clone_size: many; v_call: TRBV7-8; d_call: .; j_call: TRBJ2-7; cdr3_nt: TGTGCCAGCAGCTTAGGAAGGGTTGAGGGGTCCCACGAGCAGTACTTC; cdr3_aa: CASSLGRVEGSHEQYF
clone_size: many; v_call: TRBV12-3/TRBV12-4; d_call: TRBD1; j_call: TRBJ1-2; cdr3_nt: TGTGCCAGCGGAGAGTCGGGACAGAGAGATGGCTACACCTTC; cdr3_aa: CASGESGQRDGYTF
clone_size: .; v_call: TRBV6-1; d_call: .; j_call: TRBJ2-3; cdr3_nt: TGTGCCAGCAGCCGGAGGGGGGGTAGCACAGATACGCAGTATTTT; cdr3_aa: CASSRRGGSTDTQYF
clone_size: few; v_call: TRBV11-2; d_call: TRBD1; j_call: TRBJ2-6; cdr3_nt: TGTGCCAGCCGAACCCTAAGGCCGGACAGGGCTGGGGCCAACGTCCTGACTTTC; cdr3_aa: CASRTLRPDRAGANVLTF
clone_size: few; v_call: TRBV30; d_call: TRBD2; j_call: TRBJ2-2; cdr3_nt: TGTGCCTGGAGCGACTTTTTGTTTCTAGCGGGAGAGTCTGGGAACACCGGGGAGCTGTTTTTT; cdr3_aa: CAWSDFLFLAGESGNTGELFF
clone_size: .; v_call: TRBV4-1; d_call: TRBD2; j_call: TRBJ2-5; cdr3_nt: TGCGCCAGCAGCTTTCGACTAGCGGGAGAGACCCAGTACTTC; cdr3_aa: CASSFRLAGETQYF
clone_size: .; v_call: TRBV15; d_call: TRBD1; j_call: TRBJ2-1; cdr3_nt: TGTGCCACCAGCACCCAAGGGACAGGGCGGAACAATGAGCAGTTCTTC; cdr3_aa: CATSTQGTGRNNEQFF
clone_size: .; v_call: TRBV6-1; d_call: .; j_call: TRBJ1-5; cdr3_nt: TGTGCCAGCGAATTCAGTGAGCCCTCCAATCAGCCCCAGCATTTT; cdr3_aa: CASEFSEPSNQPQHF
clone_size: .; v_call: TRBV20-1; d_call: .; j_call: TRBJ1-2; cdr3_nt: TGCAGTGCCACACCGGAGGATGGCTACACCTTC; cdr3_aa: CSATPEDGYTF
clone_size: many; v_call: TRBV7-9; d_call: TRBD1; j_call: TRBJ2-5; cdr3_nt: TGTGCCAGCAGCCGACGACAGGGCTACCAAGAGACCCAGTACTTC; cdr3_aa: CASSRRQGYQETQYF
clone_size: many; v_call: TRBV12-3/TRBV12-4; d_call: .; j_call: TRBJ2-4; cdr3_nt: TGTGCCAGCAGTTTCCGGGGGTCCGAAAACATTCAGTACTTC; cdr3_aa: CASSFRGSENIQYF
clone_size: many; v_call: TRBV7-8; d_call: .; j_call: TRBJ2-5; cdr3_nt: TGTGCCAGCAGCCCATTGAGAGACCCAGACCAAGAGACCCAGTACTTC; cdr3_aa: CASSPLRDPDQETQYF
clone_size: .; v_call: TRBV7-9; d_call: .; j_call: TRBJ2-2; cdr3_nt: TGTGCCAGCAGCTTAGTTCCCAGGACAGCGAACACCGGGGAGCTGTTTTTT; cdr3_aa: CASSLVPRTANTGELFF
clone_size: .; v_call: TRBV19; d_call: TRBD1; j_call: TRBJ2-7; cdr3_nt: TGTGCCAGTAGTATGGAGGGACAGGGAGGCTACGAGCAGTACTTC; cdr3_aa: CASSMEGQGGYEQYF
clone_size: many; v_call: TRBV12-3/TRBV12-4; d_call: .; j_call: TRBJ2-2; cdr3_nt: TGTGCCAGCAGTCTCGGTGGGGAGACGAACACCGGGGAGCTGTTTTTT; cdr3_aa: CASSLGGETNTGELFF
clone_size: many; v_call: TRBV7-9; d_call: .; j_call: TRBJ1-2; cdr3_nt: TGTGCCAGCAGCTTAGTTTCAGGGACGGATGGCTACACCTTC; cdr3_aa: CASSLVSGTDGYTF
clone_size: many; v_call: TRBV2; d_call: .; j_call: TRBJ1-2; cdr3_nt: TGTGCCAGCAGGTCCTCAAACTATGGCTACACCTTC; cdr3_aa: CASRSSNYGYTF
clone_size: many; v_call: TRBV28; d_call: TRBD1; j_call: TRBJ1-1; cdr3_nt: TGTGCCAGCAGTCTGGGACAGGGCCGGATGAACACTGAAGCTTTCTTT; cdr3_aa: CASSLGQGRMNTEAFF
clone_size: many; v_call: TRBV28; d_call: .; j_call: TRBJ2-4; cdr3_nt: TGTGCCAGCAGCTTAGGCGGAAACATTCAGTACTTC; cdr3_aa: CASSLGGNIQYF
clone_size: few; v_call: TRBV28; d_call: .; j_call: TRBJ2-1; cdr3_nt: TGTGCCAGCAGTTCATTTACAGGGAACAATGAGCAGTTCTTC; cdr3_aa: CASSSFTGNNEQFF
clone_size: many; v_call: TRBV7-9; d_call: .; j_call: TRBJ1-1; cdr3_nt: TGTGCCAGCAGCTTAGAACGGACTGAAGCTTTCTTT; cdr3_aa: CASSLERTEAFF
clone_size: many; v_call: TRBV29-1; d_call: .; j_call: TRBJ2-5; cdr3_nt: TGCAGCGTTGAAAACAGAGGGGTGGGGGCCCAGTACTTC; cdr3_aa: CSVENRGVGAQYF
clone_size: many; v_call: TRBV6-2/TRBV6-3; d_call: .; j_call: TRBJ1-2; cdr3_nt: TGTGCCAGCAGTGAGTGGGGAGATGGATTTAGTGACTATGGCTACACCTTC; cdr3_aa: CASSEWGDGFSDYGYTF
clone_size: .; v_call: TRBV7-6; d_call: TRBD2; j_call: TRBJ2-7; cdr3_nt: TGTGCCAGCAGGTTGGGGGTAGCGGGAGGCGTCTCCTACGAGCAGTACTTC; cdr3_aa: CASRLGVAGGVSYEQYF
clone_size: .; v_call: TRBV28; d_call: .; j_call: TRBJ1-1; cdr3_nt: TGTGCCACCCTCCACCGTCCCGGGGGGGCCATGAACACTGAAGCTTTCTTT; cdr3_aa: CATLHRPGGAMNTEAFF
clone_size: few; v_call: TRBV5-1; d_call: .; j_call: TRBJ1-2; cdr3_nt: TGCGCCAGCAGCCTTGGAGCCAGAGGGGATTATGGCTACACCTTC; cdr3_aa: CASSLGARGDYGYTF